This TCR beta chain was retrieved from a study of blood T cell repertoires in COVID-19. Study-level information: Recovered participants had two consecutive negative NP/OP PCR tests, healthcare professional clearance, or symptom resolution.

The participants were between 18 and 89 years old and came from 24 US areas. Participants' own reports of clinical history determined their cohort assignment. Produced via immunoSEQ multiplex PCR; TCRdb's table is partial and in-frame only. The sample has 400,000 or so clones; more than 75% are singletons. Sequences were obtained from PBMCs or T cells enriched from blood (not recorded which). The origin of this receptor is a middle-aged man in a cohort exposed to, infected with or recovered from COVID-19 (not recorded which).

The CDR3 DNA reads as TGTGCCAGCAGCTCACAGGCCAGCACTGAAGCTTTCTTT. The encoded protein is CASSSQASTEAFF. The chain links TRBV5-4 to TRBJ1-1; D may be TRBD1 (5 bases). The germline V gene has CDR1 SGHNT and CDR2 YYREEE (reference sequence). This CDR3 has 13 amino acids. The V gene lost 3 bases and the J gene lost 4 bases, with 10 bases spanning the gap.